This TCR beta chain was sequenced in a study of post-analysis software for immune sequencing data (dated by TCRdb to the mid-2010s). Broadly, across the study: Disease courses on record covered relapsing-remitting, secondary progressive and progressive-relapsing multiple sclerosis, though some patients had no subtype annotation. The multiple sclerosis patient repertoires were compared with 11 previously published healthy control repertoires from donors aged about 6 to 26 years. A subset of samples was prepared in parallel using single-end sample barcoding, then pooled and co-amplified after Illumina adapter ligation. The investigation overall reported the following: Significantly higher frequencies in patients than in controls were found for roughly 5 TRBV segments, including TRBV5-6, TRBV5-1 and TRBV20-1. The control group was slightly older than the multiple sclerosis patient group. Compared with controls, multiple sclerosis patients had significantly lower normalized Chao1 diversity, a finding suggesting substantial peripheral T-cell clonal expansion. When samples were clustered directly using the F measure, samples prepared in the same batch co-clustered strongly, which prompted a batch-effect correction.

Including the terminal cysteine and phenylalanine, the CDR3 comprises 16 residues. CDR3 DNA only is kept here, 48 bases in frame from base 1. V sheds 1 base and J sheds 1 base, leaving 13 bases between their ends. In the case of this clonotype: Its target antigen remains unknown. No clone much larger than this one lies a single base away; base qualities are absent.

To demonstrate the VDJtools post-analysis software, TCR beta repertoires were profiled from the peripheral blood of about a dozen young patients with multiple sclerosis. The patients with multiple sclerosis were children and adolescents between roughly 6 and 17 years of age. Library preparation was by PCR. These reads were obtained on an Illumina HiSeq 2500. To reduce PCR and sequencing biases, unique molecular identifiers were incorporated into the TCR beta cDNA libraries. Per 1 to 10 million input T cells, approximately 500,000 cDNA molecules were obtained, such that each molecule approximated one T cell. The patient libraries were prepared and sequenced with the same protocol used for the earlier healthy control dataset. Within a given batch, samples were prepared together, multiplexed and sequenced on the same HiSeq lane. The authors' pipeline ran thus. MIGEC handled the raw barcoded reads, throwing out single-read molecular identifier groups before consensus assembly and CDR3 extraction. Clonotype tables were post-analysed with VDJtools, and diversity was normalized by down-sampling all datasets to the smallest sample size. Repertoire overlap clustering matched CDR3 amino acid but not nucleotide sequences to correct batch-related cross-sample contamination. TCRdb reprocessing: public reads trimmed at Q25 with fastp, clones called with MiXCR, in-frame beta chains kept. Identical CDR3 protein sequences are pooled into one entry, listed with their most common genes and DNA. TCRdb assigned the V and J calls; the authors' analysis was not used. Recorded for this sample are hundreds of thousands of distinct CDR3 sequences; approximately 60% of them occurred a single time. The top ten clones comprise 10% to 12% of the sample.

The receptor was isolated from a girl aged 2 to 9 with multiple sclerosis. The sequenced sample was blood. The sequence links TRBV12-3 or TRBV12-4 to TRBJ2-5, with no confident D gene call. The nucleotide sequence reads TGTGCCAGCAGTTTAGGGTCTACGGCAGTCCAAGAGACCCAGTACTTC. Its protein product is CASSLGSTAVQETQYF.